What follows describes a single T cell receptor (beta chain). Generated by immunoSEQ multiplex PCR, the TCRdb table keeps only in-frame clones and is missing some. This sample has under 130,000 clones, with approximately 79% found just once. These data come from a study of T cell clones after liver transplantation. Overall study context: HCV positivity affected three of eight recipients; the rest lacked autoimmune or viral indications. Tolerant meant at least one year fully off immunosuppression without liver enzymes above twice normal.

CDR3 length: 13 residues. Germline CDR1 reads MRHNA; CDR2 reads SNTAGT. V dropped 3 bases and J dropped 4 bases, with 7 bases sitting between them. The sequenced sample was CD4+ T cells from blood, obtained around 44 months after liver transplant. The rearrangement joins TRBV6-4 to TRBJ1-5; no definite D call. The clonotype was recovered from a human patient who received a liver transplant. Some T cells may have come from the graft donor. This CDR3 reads CASSEETNQPQHF. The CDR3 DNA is TGTGCCAGCAGTGAGGAAACGAATCAGCCCCAGCATTTT.